The text below deals with one T cell receptor beta chain. This entry is derived from a study of T cell responses to AZD1222 COVID-19 vaccine. CDR3 length: 15 residues. Germline V gene sequence: CDR1 MDHEN, CDR2 SYDVKM. The V and J ends lost 6 bases and 2 bases respectively, with 14 bases between them. Generated by immunoSEQ multiplex PCR, the TCRdb table keeps only in-frame clones and is missing some. The data contain some 100,000 clones, around 87% of them seen just once; the ten biggest clones take up around 4.6%. The sample was peripheral blood, taken 28 days after the second AZD1222 dose. The V and J genes are TRBV28 and TRBJ1-3; D is possibly TRBD1 (6 bases). The clonotype comes from an adult who received the AZD1222 COVID-19 vaccine. CDR3 sequence (DNA): TGTGCCAGCAGACCTTCAGGGGCGGCTGGAAACACCATATATTTT. This encodes CASRPSGAAGNTIYF.